Here is one T cell receptor beta chain with its context. The record originates from a study of OX40 agonist ivuxolimab in advanced cancers. Background on the study: Patients with hepatocellular carcinoma, melanoma, renal cell or head and neck cancer made up the dose-escalation patients.

This CDR3 comprises 15 residues. Trimming left V 4 bases short and J 2 bases short, with 15 bases between. Germline V lookup: CDR1 SGHAT, CDR2 FQDESV (reference sequence). Sequenced by immunoSEQ multiplex PCR; TCRdb stores in-frame clones only, minus some. The sample has about 34,000 clones; approximately 82% are singletons. The receptor was derived from an adult with an advanced solid tumor such as melanoma, head and neck, liver or kidney cancer. The chain employs TRBV11-1 and TRBJ2-7; D gene uncertain. The input for sequencing was CD4+ or CD8+ T cells sorted from blood, taken in a trial of the OX40 agonist ivuxolimab. The CDR3 coding sequence is TGTGCCAGCAGCTCGAATCCCGGATCCCCCTACGAGCAGTACTTC. Protein product: CASSSNPGSPYEQYF.